This T cell receptor beta chain emerged from a study of blood T cell repertoires in COVID-19. V was pared by 7 bases and J by 8 bases, with 10 bases of the junction left unmatched. There are 14 residues in the CDR3. Germline V gene sequence: CDR1 MNHEY, CDR2 SVGAGI. Authors' processing steps: Amplification of reference gene primers was used by the study to estimate nucleated cell counts. Generated by immunoSEQ multiplex PCR, the TCRdb table keeps only in-frame clones and is missing some. V and J calls and clone size are given by that table; D and trimming were obtained from the DNA. The repertoire holds approximately 100,000 clones, about 90% seen once, with approximately 6.2% in the top ten.

The TCR originated in a human donor in a cohort sampled during active COVID-19. The sequencing sample was made of peripheral blood. This sequence joins TRBV6-5 and TRBJ1-2; 10 bases agree with TRBD1. The CDR3 nucleotides are TGTGCCAGCATGTCTCGGGACAGGGGTACGGGCTACACCTTC. Translation gives CASMSRDRGTGYTF.